A selection of T cell receptor beta chains follows, all from one sample in a study of OX40 agonist ivuxolimab in advanced cancers. Here immunoSEQ multiplex PCR was the method, and the copy in TCRdb shows in-frame clones only, minus some. Here the sample spans 66,000 or so clones, 85% being singletons. The source was CD4+ or CD8+ T cells sorted from blood, collected in a trial of the OX40 agonist ivuxolimab. The receptors stem from an adult with an advanced solid tumor such as melanoma, head and neck, liver or kidney cancer. Each CDR3 is given with its conserved first and last residue.

>TRBJ1-6|TRBV5-1
CASSLVSGQGDSPLHF
>TRBJ1-5|TRBV4-2
CASSQTTGFSNQPQHF
>TRBJ1-1|TRBV6-1
CASSDRVTEAFF
>TRBJ2-7|TRBV30
CAWSVGREQYF
>TRBJ2-1|TRBV4-1
CASSQVTAFRGRLTYNEQFF
>TRBJ2-3|TRBV2
CASTIYGLHTDTQYF
>TRBJ2-7|TRBV2
CASRGGYEQYF
>TRBJ2-3|TRBV30
CAWSVGAADTQYF
>TRBJ2-7|TRBV4-1
CASSQDRRDVTTYEQYF
>TRBJ2-7|TRBV7-2
CASSLIAGEQYF
>TRBJ2-2|TRBV5-1
CASREFANTGELFF
>TRBJ2-2|TRBV4-2
CASSQVTSGRAVAGELFF
>TRBJ2-1|TRBV10-1
CASLSPGLAATSSYNEQFF
>TRBJ1-2|TRBV29-1
CSVGGMVGSNYGYTF
>TRBJ1-1|TRBV5-4
CASSLEPMNTEAFF
>TRBJ2-6|TRBV10-2
CASTLRIGALDSGANVLTF
>TRBJ2-7|TRBV5-1
CASSPGRGHTYEQYF
>TRBJ1-2|TRBV28
CASKRGWGGYTF
>TRBJ1-1|TRBV19
CASRPWGGTENTEAFF
>TRBJ1-1|TRBV5-1
CASSLVVTQKVWRTEAFF
>TRBJ2-7|TRBV7-9
CASSLAGGSYEQYF
>TRBJ1-4|TRBV25-1
CASGVSANEKLFF
>TRBJ1-5|TRBV28
CASRNRVYNNQPQHF
>TRBJ2-5|TRBV18
CASSQGHQETQYF
>TRBJ1-1|TRBV2
CASSVSSEAFF
>TRBJ1-5|TRBV28
CASTIRGRSNQPQHF
>TRBJ2-7|TRBV4-3
CASSQGQALSSYEQYF
>TRBJ2-3|TRBV5-1
CASNLMGGAGDTQYF
>TRBJ2-5|TRBV7-2
CASSFGSGGHIETQYF
>TRBJ2-5|TRBV27
CAIRETQYF
>TRBJ1-1|TRBV7-8
CASSVVTGAAGLEAFF
>TRBJ2-5|TRBV10-3
CAISESRESRETQYF
>TRBJ1-2|TRBV6-1
CASTKGGGNYGYTF
>TRBJ2-7|TRBV19
CASSPGGYEQYF
>TRBJ2-7|TRBV28
CASRTGTGEQYF
>TRBJ1-5|TRBV6-5
CASSYGRNQPQHF
>TRBJ2-3|TRBV6-5
CASSYGTGGIGTQYF
>TRBJ2-6|TRBV7-8
CASSRVLQSRANVLTF
>TRBJ1-5|TRBV11-2
CASSLSGQRFSNQPQHF
>TRBJ2-7|TRBV18
CASSLDGGYYEQYF
>TRBJ1-2|TRBV2
CASSEVYGYTF
>TRBJ1-2|TRBV28
CASSQTGRANYGYTF
>TRBJ2-5|TRBV9
CASSVGLAGDETQYF
>TRBJ1-1|TRBV5-6
CASSDADSINTEAFF
>TRBJ2-3|TRBV7-2
CASNPSGRTTDTQYF
>TRBJ2-3|TRBV18
CASSPPASGYTSTDTQYF
>TRBJ2-2|TRBV7-9
CASSARLGVDTGELFF
>TRBJ2-7|TRBV27
CASSSNKGYEQYF
>TRBJ2-1|TRBV11-2
CASSSLRGPYNEQFF
>TRBJ2-3|TRBV30
CAWSKSGTDTQYF
>TRBJ2-2|TRBV6-6
CAGRDTLNTGELFF
>TRBJ2-3|TRBV6-1
CASTPGTGGLDTQYF
>TRBJ1-5|TRBV18
CASSPGTESNQPQHF